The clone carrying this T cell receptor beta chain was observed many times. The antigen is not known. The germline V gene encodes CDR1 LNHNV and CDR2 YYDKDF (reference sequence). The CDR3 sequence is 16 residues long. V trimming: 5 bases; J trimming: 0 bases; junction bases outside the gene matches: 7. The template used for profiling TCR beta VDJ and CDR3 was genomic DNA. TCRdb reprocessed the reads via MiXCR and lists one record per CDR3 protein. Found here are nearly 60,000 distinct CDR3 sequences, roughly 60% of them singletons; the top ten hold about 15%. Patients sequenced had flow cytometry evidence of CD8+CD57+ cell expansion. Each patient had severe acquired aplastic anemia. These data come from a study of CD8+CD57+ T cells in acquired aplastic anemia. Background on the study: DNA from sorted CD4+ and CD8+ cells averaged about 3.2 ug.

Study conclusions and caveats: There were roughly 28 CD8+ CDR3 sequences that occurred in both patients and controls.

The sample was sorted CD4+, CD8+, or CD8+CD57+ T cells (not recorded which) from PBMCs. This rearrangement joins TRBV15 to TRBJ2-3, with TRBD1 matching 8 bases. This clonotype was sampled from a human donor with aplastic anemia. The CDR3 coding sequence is TGTGCCACCAGCTCGACAGGGGCAACTAGCACAGATACGCAGTATTTT. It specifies CATSSTGATSTDTQYF.